Reported below is one T cell receptor (beta chain). The sample comes from a study of cytomegalovirus exposure and HLA in healthy donors. Amplification used 60 Vbeta primers and 13 Jbeta primers. Measured with immunoSEQ multiplex PCR; TCRdb has only the in-frame clones, and not every one. Of about 190,000 clones listed, about four fifths are singletons. CDR1 is SGHRS and CDR2 is YFSETQ in the germline V gene. The J segment lost 3 bases and the V segment lost 3 bases, leaving 6 bases of the junction unmatched. The CDR3 spans 14 residues. This clonotype was sampled from a woman between 50 and 59 years old in good health and CMV-seropositive. The genes are TRBV5-1 and TRBJ2-7; 7 bases fit TRBD1. The source material was PBMCs. This CDR3 reads CASSSEPGGYEQYF. CDR3 in DNA: TGCGCCAGCAGCTCTGAACCAGGGGGCTACGAGCAGTACTTC.